This TCR beta chain is from a study of shared clonotypes between healthy human individuals. This CDR3 comprises 13 residues. V lost 6 bases and J 8 bases, leaving 17 bases between the germline ends. CDR1 SGHTS and CDR2 YDEGEE come from the germline V gene. Deep-level running was used for the assay. Sequencing was performed with immunoSEQ multiplex PCR; in TCRdb, only in-frame clones are kept and a portion is missing. Seen here are over a million clones, about four fifths observed once, and the top ten hold about 0.52%. The sequencing input was memory CD4+ T cells from PBMCs. Described subset: CD45RA-negative fraction. The rearrangement joins TRBV5-8 to TRBJ1-2, with D perhaps matching TRBD1 (5 bases). The sequence was obtained from a man between 18 and 35 years old in good health. Some clones in this sample may be carry-over from other donors' samples. The chain's CDR3 is CASTPGQIWGYTF. For the CDR3, the DNA is TGTGCCAGCACCCCGGGGCAGATCTGGGGCTACACCTTC.